This T cell receptor beta chain comes out of a study of cytomegalovirus exposure and HLA in healthy donors. PCR amplification relied on 60 Vbeta primers (plus 13 Jbeta primers). The assay was immunoSEQ multiplex PCR, and TCRdb's table has in-frame clones only and misses some. The profile covers roughly 120,000 clones, with roughly 70% appearing a single time and 2% to 2.5% taken by the ten largest. The sample holds a few counts of this clone. CDR1 is MDHEN and CDR2 is SYDVKM in the germline V gene. The V end was cut by 2 bases, the J end by 4 bases, with 8 bases between. The CDR3 covers 14 residues. The sample consisted of PBMCs. This rearrangement joins TRBV28 to TRBJ1-4; weak D call: TRBD1 (6 bases). The receptor was derived from a woman in her thirties or forties in good health and CMV-seropositive. CDR3 sequence (DNA): TGTGCCAGCAGTTTACCAGGGGTTAATGAAAAACTGTTTTTT. It specifies CASSLPGVNEKLFF. The full variable domain, its missing parts supplied by reference TRBV28 and TRBJ1-4, is DVKVTQSSRYLVKRTGEKVFLECVQDMDHENMFWYRQDPGLGLRLIYFSYDVKMKEKGDIPEGYSVSREKKERFSLILESASTNQTSMYLCASSLPGVNEKLFFGSGTQLSVL.